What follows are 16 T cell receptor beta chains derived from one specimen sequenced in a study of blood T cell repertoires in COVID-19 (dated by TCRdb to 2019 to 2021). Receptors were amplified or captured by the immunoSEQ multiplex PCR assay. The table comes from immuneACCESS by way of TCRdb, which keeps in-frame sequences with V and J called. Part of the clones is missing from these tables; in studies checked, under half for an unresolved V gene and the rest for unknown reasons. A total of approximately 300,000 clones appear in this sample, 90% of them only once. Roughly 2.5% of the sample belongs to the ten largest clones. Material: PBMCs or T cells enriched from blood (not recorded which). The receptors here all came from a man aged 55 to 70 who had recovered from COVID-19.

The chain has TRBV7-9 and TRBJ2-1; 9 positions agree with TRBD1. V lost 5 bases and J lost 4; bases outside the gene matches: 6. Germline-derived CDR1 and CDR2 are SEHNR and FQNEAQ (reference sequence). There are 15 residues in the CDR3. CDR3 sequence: CASSLQGARYNEQFF. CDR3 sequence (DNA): TGTGCCAGCAGCCTACAGGGGGCGCGTTACAATGAGCAGTTCTTC.

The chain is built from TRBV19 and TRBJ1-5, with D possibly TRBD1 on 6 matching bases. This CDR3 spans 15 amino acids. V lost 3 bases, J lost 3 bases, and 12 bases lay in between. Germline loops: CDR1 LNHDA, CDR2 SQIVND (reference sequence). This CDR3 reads CASSIDRTYNQPQHF. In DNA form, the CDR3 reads TGTGCCAGTAGTATCGACAGGACGTACAATCAGCCCCAGCATTTT.

CDR3 region: CASRGTSRNEQYF. CDR3 DNA: TGTGCCAGTCGCGGGACTAGCAGAAACGAGCAGTACTTC. This chain uses TRBV7-9 with TRBJ2-7; 9 bases are a match to TRBD2. The ends lost 9 bases at V and 5 bases at J; junction bases unmatched: 8. Looked up from germline, CDR1 is SEHNR and CDR2 is FQNEAQ (reference sequence). CDR3 length: 13 amino acids.

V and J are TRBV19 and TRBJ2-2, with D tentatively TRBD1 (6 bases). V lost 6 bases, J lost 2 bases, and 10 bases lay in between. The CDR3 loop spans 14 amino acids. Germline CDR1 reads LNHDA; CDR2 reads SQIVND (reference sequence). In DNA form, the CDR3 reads TGTGCCAGTAGCCGGACAGCCAACACCGGGGAGCTGTTTTTT. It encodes CASSRTANTGELFF.

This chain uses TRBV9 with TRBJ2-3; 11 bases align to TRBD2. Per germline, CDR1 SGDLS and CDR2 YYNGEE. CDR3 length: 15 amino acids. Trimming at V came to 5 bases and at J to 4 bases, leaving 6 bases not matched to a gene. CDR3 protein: CASSVSGGEADTQYF. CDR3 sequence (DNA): TGTGCCAGCAGTGTTAGCGGGGGGGAGGCAGATACGCAGTATTTT.

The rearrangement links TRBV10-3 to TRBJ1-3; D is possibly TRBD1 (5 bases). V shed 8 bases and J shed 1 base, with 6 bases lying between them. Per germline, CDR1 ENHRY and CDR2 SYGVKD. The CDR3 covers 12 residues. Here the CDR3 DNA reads TGTGCCATCGGGGCTTCTGGAAACACCATATATTTT. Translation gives CAIGASGNTIYF.

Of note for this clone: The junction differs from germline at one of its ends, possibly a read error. CDR3 in amino acids: CASSLVGGRNTDTQYF. The CDR3 DNA is TGTGCTAGCAGCTTAGTCGGCGGCAGAAACACAGATACGCAGTATTTT. V and J are TRBV7-7 and TRBJ2-3; D gene uncertain. The CDR3 contains 16 residues. Germline V gene data show CDR1 as SSHAT and CDR2 as FNYEAQ (reference sequence).

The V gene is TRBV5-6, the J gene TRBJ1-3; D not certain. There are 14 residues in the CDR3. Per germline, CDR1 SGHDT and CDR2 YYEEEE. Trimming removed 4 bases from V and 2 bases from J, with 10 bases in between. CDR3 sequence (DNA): TGTGCCAGCAGCCCAGCCCGGGCTGGAAACACCATATATTTT. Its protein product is CASSPARAGNTIYF.

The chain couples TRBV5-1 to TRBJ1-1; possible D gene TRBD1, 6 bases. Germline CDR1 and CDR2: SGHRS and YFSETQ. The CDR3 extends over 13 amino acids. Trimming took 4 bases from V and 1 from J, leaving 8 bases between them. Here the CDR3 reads CASSGRGNTEAFF. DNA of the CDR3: TGCGCCAGCAGCGGCAGGGGGAACACTGAAGCTTTCTTT.

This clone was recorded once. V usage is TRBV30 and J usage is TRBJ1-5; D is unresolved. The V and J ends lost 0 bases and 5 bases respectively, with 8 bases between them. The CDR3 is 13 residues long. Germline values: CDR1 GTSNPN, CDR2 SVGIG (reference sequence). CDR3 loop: CAWSVESDQPQHF. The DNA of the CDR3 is TGTGCCTGGAGTGTGGAGAGCGATCAGCCCCAGCATTTT.

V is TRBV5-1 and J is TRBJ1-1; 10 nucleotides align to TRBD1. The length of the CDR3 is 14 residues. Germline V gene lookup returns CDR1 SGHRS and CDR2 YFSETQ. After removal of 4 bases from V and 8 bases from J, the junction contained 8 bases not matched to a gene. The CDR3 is CASSLGTGAKEAFF. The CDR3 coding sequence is TGCGCCAGCAGCCTTGGGACAGGGGCGAAAGAAGCTTTCTTT.

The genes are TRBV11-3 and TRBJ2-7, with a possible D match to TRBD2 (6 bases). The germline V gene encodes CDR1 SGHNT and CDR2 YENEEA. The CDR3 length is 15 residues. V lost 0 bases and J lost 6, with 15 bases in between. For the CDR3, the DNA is TGTGCCAGCAGCTTAGACCGACCCGGGGAGGCCGAGCAGTACTTC. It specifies CASSLDRPGEAEQYF.

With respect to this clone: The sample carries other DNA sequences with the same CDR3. This chain's CDR3 is CASSPTPATNEKLFF. In DNA, the CDR3 is TGTGCCAGCTCACCCACACCTGCAACTAATGAAAAACTGTTTTTT. The chain employs TRBV18 and TRBJ1-4; no clear D gene. Germline CDR1 is KGHSH and CDR2 is LQKENI. The V end was cut by 3 bases, the J end by 0 bases, with 8 bases between. This CDR3 has 15 amino acids. The complete variable domain, with remaining parts taken from reference TRBV18 and TRBJ1-4, reads NAGVMQNPRHLVRRRGQEARLRCSPMKGHSHVYWYRQLPEEGLKFMVYLQKENIIDESGMPKERFSAEFPKEGPSILRIQQVVRGDSAAYFCASSPTPATNEKLFFGSGTQLSVL.

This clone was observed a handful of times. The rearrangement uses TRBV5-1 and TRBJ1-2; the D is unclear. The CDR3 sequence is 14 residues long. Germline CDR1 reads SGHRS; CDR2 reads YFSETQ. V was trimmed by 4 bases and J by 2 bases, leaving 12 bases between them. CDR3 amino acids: CASSAAGENYGYTF. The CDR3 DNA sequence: TGCGCCAGCAGCGCCGCAGGCGAAAACTATGGCTACACCTTC.

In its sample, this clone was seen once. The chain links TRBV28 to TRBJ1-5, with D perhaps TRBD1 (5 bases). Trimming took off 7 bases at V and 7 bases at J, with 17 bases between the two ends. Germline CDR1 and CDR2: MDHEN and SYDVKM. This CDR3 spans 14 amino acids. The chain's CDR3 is CASIRDSGGQPQHF. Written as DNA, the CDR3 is TGTGCCAGCATTCGGGACTCTGGTGGGCAGCCCCAGCATTTT.

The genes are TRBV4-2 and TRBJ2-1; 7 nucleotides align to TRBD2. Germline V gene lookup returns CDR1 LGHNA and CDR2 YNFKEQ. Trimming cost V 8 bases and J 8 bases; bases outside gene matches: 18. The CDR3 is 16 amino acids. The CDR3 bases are TGTGCCAGCCGAAAAGAGCCGGGACTAAGTGTAGATGAGCAGTTCTTC. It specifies CASRKEPGLSVDEQFF.